This is a list of T cell receptor beta chains from one sample in a study of control samples from healthy donors and cancer patients. Some clones are missing from TCRdb's copy, which holds only in-frame ones; the method was immunoSEQ multiplex PCR. Of some 100,000 clones listed, around 89% are singletons. The sequencing input was blood. Receptors originate from a woman between 45 and 65 years old in good health. CDR3s include the opening cysteine and the closing phenylalanine or tryptophan. The D gene is left open where the match is weak. The size of a clone is reported for some rows only, either as once, few or many, or as a class for expanded clones.

d_gene	abundance	v_gene	len	j_gene	CDR3aa	CDR3nt
.	once	TRBV11-3	15	TRBJ1-2	CASSLDGQRVQGYTF	TGTGCCAGCAGCTTAGATGGGCAAAGGGTTCAGGGCTACACCTTC
TRBD1	.	TRBV7-9	17	TRBJ2-3	CAIHGDRGKGGADTQYF	TGTGCCATCCACGGGGACAGGGGGAAAGGGGGAGCAGATACGCAGTATTTT
TRBD1	.	TRBV6-5	16	TRBJ1-2	CASSYIQGARNYGYTF	TGTGCCAGCAGTTACATTCAGGGGGCGCGGAACTATGGCTACACCTTC
.	.	TRBV2	16	TRBJ1-6	CASSEDKRLRNSPLHF	TGTGCCAGCAGTGAAGACAAAAGGTTACGGAATTCACCCCTCCACTTT
.	.	TRBV5-1	14	TRBJ1-1	CASSSEVDGTEAFF	TGCGCCAGCAGCTCCGAGGTTGACGGGACTGAAGCTTTCTTT
.	.	TRBV27	13	TRBJ2-2	CASSLWDTGELFF	TGTGCCAGCAGTTTATGGGACACCGGGGAGCTGTTTTTT
.	.	TRBV19	11	TRBJ1-2	CASSIGIGYTF	TGTGCCAGTAGTATAGGAATCGGCTACACCTTC
.	medium-sized	TRBV4-3	15	TRBJ2-1	CASSQDGVRQNEQFF	TGCGCCAGCAGCCAAGACGGTGTCCGGCAAAATGAGCAGTTCTTC
.	.	TRBV7-7	14	TRBJ2-5	CASSLAGELETQYF	TGTGCCAGCAGCTTAGCAGGGGAGCTAGAGACCCAGTACTTC
.	.	TRBV4-1	18	TRBJ1-5	CASSQLLQGSLGNQPQHF	TGCGCCAGCAGCCAGCTCCTACAGGGAAGTTTGGGCAATCAGCCCCAGCATTTT
TRBD2	.	TRBV6-5	12	TRBJ2-1	CASGTSWNEQFF	TGTGCCTCCGGGACTAGCTGGAATGAGCAGTTCTTC
.	.	TRBV30	11	TRBJ1-3	CAWKRGNTIYF	TGTGCCTGGAAACGCGGAAACACCATATATTTT
.	.	TRBV12-3/TRBV12-4	11	TRBJ2-1	CASTLGGEQFF	TGTGCCAGCACCCTGGGGGGTGAGCAGTTCTTC
.	.	TRBV30	16	TRBJ2-3	CAWNVHGRGYTDTQYF	TGTGCCTGGAATGTACACGGCAGGGGTTACACAGATACGCAGTATTTT
.	.	TRBV6-1	15	TRBJ1-3	CASSEGIYSGNTIYF	TGTGCCAGCAGTGAAGGGATTTACTCTGGAAACACCATATATTTT
.	.	TRBV28	13	TRBJ1-1	CASKYRAEDEAFF	TGTGCCAGCAAGTACAGGGCTGAGGATGAAGCTTTCTTT
.	.	TRBV7-2	13	TRBJ2-5	CASRMDTARAQYF	TGTGCCAGCAGGATGGATACGGCGCGCGCCCAGTACTTC
.	.	TRBV7-2	13	TRBJ2-1	CASSLQGYNEQFF	TGTGCCAGCAGCCTACAGGGATATAATGAGCAGTTCTTC
.	.	TRBV29-1	13	TRBJ1-6	CSVSSSYNSPLHF	TGCAGCGTTTCGAGCTCCTATAATTCACCCCTCCACTTT
.	once	TRBV6-5	14	TRBJ1-4	CASIPGLFNEKLFF	TGTGCCAGCATTCCGGGCCTCTTTAATGAAAAACTGTTTTTT
.	.	TRBV18	15	TRBJ1-5	CASSPPLASEQPQHF	TGTGCCAGCTCACCACCACTGGCATCCGAGCAGCCCCAGCATTTT
.	.	TRBV20-1	13	TRBJ1-1	CSASDPGGTEAFF	TGCAGTGCTAGTGATCCGGGAGGCACTGAAGCTTTCTTT
.	.	TRBV5-6	16	TRBJ1-2	CASSHYTGPGSEGYTF	TGTGCCAGCAGTCACTATACAGGCCCGGGCAGCGAAGGCTACACCTTC
.	.	TRBV29-1	13	TRBJ2-5	CSVSPGPKETQYF	TGCAGCGTGTCGCCGGGACCAAAAGAGACCCAGTACTTC
TRBD2	.	TRBV2	15	TRBJ2-5	CASSEPPTGTSPQYF	TGTGCCAGCAGTGAACCCCCGACCGGGACTAGCCCCCAGTACTTC
.	.	TRBV20-1	14	TRBJ2-3	CSASALRGFDTQYF	TGCAGTGCTAGTGCGCTGAGGGGGTTCGATACGCAGTATTTT
TRBD1	.	TRBV27	15	TRBJ2-1	CASSLGTGNGDEQFF	TGTGCCAGCAGTCTCGGGACAGGTAACGGGGATGAGCAGTTCTTC
.	.	TRBV7-9	16	TRBJ1-4	CASSLVGGAGPEKLFF	TGTGCCAGCAGCTTAGTGGGGGGCGCGGGTCCGGAAAAACTGTTTTTT
.	.	TRBV12-3/TRBV12-4	12	TRBJ2-1	CASLRAMDEQFF	TGTGCCAGCCTCAGGGCCATGGATGAGCAGTTCTTC
TRBD1	.	TRBV6-5	14	TRBJ1-1	CASTAGTGVLGAFF	TGTGCCAGCACCGCCGGGACAGGTGTTTTAGGGGCTTTCTTT
TRBD2	.	TRBV27	15	TRBJ2-1	CASSLGGLGYNEQFF	TGTGCCAGCAGTTTAGGGGGACTAGGGTACAATGAGCAGTTCTTC
TRBD2	.	TRBV19	16	TRBJ2-5	CASSRSSGGTQETQYF	TGTGCCAGTAGTCGTAGTAGCGGGGGGACGCAAGAGACCCAGTACTTC
.	.	TRBV5-1	16	TRBJ2-3	CASSFYDLGSTDTQYF	TGCGCCAGCAGCTTCTACGACCTGGGCTCCACAGATACGCAGTATTTT
TRBD2	.	TRBV6-5	15	TRBJ2-5	CASTPLAGVRETQYF	TGTGCCAGCACTCCCCTAGCGGGAGTACGGGAGACCCAGTACTTC
.	.	TRBV7-8	14	TRBJ1-1	CASSLGGRGTEAFF	TGTGCCAGCAGCCTGGGAGGCAGGGGAACTGAAGCTTTCTTT
TRBD1	.	TRBV29-1	13	TRBJ1-1	CSVEDRQGSEAFF	TGCAGCGTTGAAGATCGACAGGGCTCTGAAGCTTTCTTT
.	.	TRBV1	18	TRBJ2-1	CTSSQNARGGPSYNEQFF	TGCACCAGCAGCCAAAACGCGCGCGGGGGCCCCTCCTACAATGAGCAGTTCTTC
TRBD2	.	TRBV2	15	TRBJ2-1	CASSEPRLADNEQFF	TGTGCCAGCAGTGAACCGAGACTAGCGGACAATGAGCAGTTCTTC
TRBD1	.	TRBV5-1	14	TRBJ2-2	CASSDRGTTGELFF	TGCGCCAGCTCCGACAGGGGGACCACCGGGGAGCTGTTTTTT
TRBD1	once	TRBV19	13	TRBJ2-7	CASSGGKTYEQYF	TGTGCCAGTTCAGGGGGCAAGACCTACGAGCAGTACTTC
.	.	TRBV21-1	15	TRBJ1-1	CASSIGQFGHTEAFF	TGTGCCAGCAGCATCGGACAGTTTGGCCACACTGAAGCTTTCTTT